Listed here are 8 T cell receptor beta chains from one sample, sequenced in a study of identifying expanded T cells in peripheral blood. The table came from immunoSEQ multiplex PCR; TCRdb's copy has only in-frame clones and leaves some out. Of about 81,000 clones in the sample, over 80% were seen once. The sample taken for sequencing was blood. The receptors originated from a person between 18 and 70 years old in good health.

This chain uses TRBV11-1 with TRBJ2-1; 10 bases are shared with TRBD2. J gave up 4 bases and V 6 bases, and 3 bases lay outside the gene matches. Germline-derived CDR1 and CDR2 are SGHAT and FQDESV (reference sequence). CDR3 length: 14 residues. CDR3 protein: CASSTSGVYNEQFF. In DNA form, the CDR3 reads TGTGCCAGCAGTACTAGCGGGGTTTACAATGAGCAGTTCTTC.

The chain combines TRBV28 with TRBJ1-5; weak D call: TRBD1 (6 bases). The CDR3 contains 15 residues. The V gene lost 3 bases and the J gene lost 2 bases, with 11 bases spanning the gap. Germline V gives CDR1 MDHEN, CDR2 SYDVKM. This CDR3 reads CASSFQGLGNQPQHF. CDR3 bases: TGTGCCAGCAGTTTTCAGGGGTTGGGCAATCAGCCCCAGCATTTT.

A single count supports this clone. V gene TRBV6-5 combines with J gene TRBJ1-1; the match to TRBD1 covers 10 bases. Trimming cost V 6 bases and J 4 bases; bases outside gene matches: 5. This CDR3 has 14 residues. Germline V CDR1 and CDR2: MNHEY, SVGAGI. CDR3 region: CASRMTGGITEAFF. The CDR3 bases are TGTGCCAGCAGAATGACAGGGGGCATCACTGAAGCTTTCTTT.

Turning to this clone: Germline is not matched at one junction end, which may reflect a read error. The J gene is TRBJ2-3, the V gene TRBV7-7; TRBD2 matches 8 bases. CDR3 length equals 15 residues. CDR1 is SSHAT and CDR2 is FNYEAQ in the germline V gene (reference sequence). CDR3 sequence reads: CASSPGSGSSDTQYF. CDR3 in DNA: TGTGCTAGCAGCCCCGGAAGCGGGAGCTCGGATACGCAGTATTTT.

In this sample, this clone turned up once. The chain joins TRBV4-3 to TRBJ2-2, with TRBD2 matching over 11 bases. This CDR3 has 15 amino acids. From germline, CDR1 is LGHNA and CDR2 YSLEER. The J segment lost 4 bases and the V segment lost 8 bases, leaving 6 bases of the junction unmatched. The CDR3 region has the DNA TGCGCCAGCCGACCCGGACTAGCGGGCACCGGGGAGCTGTTTTTT. Amino acids: CASRPGLAGTGELFF.

The CDR3 region has the DNA TGTGCCAGCAGCTTAAGTTTTTGGGCTAGCGGCCTCTTCACCGGGGAGCTGTTTTTT. Translating it yields CASSLSFWASGLFTGELFF. V usage is TRBV7-2 and J usage is TRBJ2-2; 7 positions agree with TRBD2. The V and J ends lost 2 bases and 4 bases, in that order; junction bases with no gene match: 16. This CDR3 contains 19 residues. Germline assignment: CDR1 SGHTA and CDR2 FQGNSA.

The genes are TRBV10-3 and TRBJ1-1; D remains ambiguous. The V end lost 0 bases, the J end lost 2 bases, and 7 bases lay between the germline ends. The CDR3 extends over 14 amino acids. Germline lookup yields CDR1 ENHRY and CDR2 SYGVKD. CDR3 loop: CAISESSPNTEAFF. The CDR3 nucleotides are TGTGCCATCAGTGAGTCGAGTCCAAACACTGAAGCTTTCTTT.

The gene calls are TRBV7-2 and TRBJ2-3, with D uncertain. Germline-derived CDR1 and CDR2 are SGHTA and FQGNSA. This CDR3 has 15 amino acids. Trimming cost V 5 bases and J 1 base, with 13 bases left between them. CDR3 nucleotides: TGTGCCAGCAGCATAGGACCGACGCGCACAGATACGCAGTATTTT. It yields the protein CASSIGPTRTDTQYF.